This entry features one T cell receptor (beta chain) sequence. Other DNA sequences in the same sample also yield this CDR3. The authors' processing: Estimation of nucleated cell counts was performed using reference gene primer amplification. Here immunoSEQ multiplex PCR was the method, and the copy in TCRdb shows in-frame clones only, minus some. V and J calls and clone size follow that table, whereas D and trimming were derived from the DNA. The sample yields under 150,000 clones, around two thirds seen once. The source of the sample is a study of blood T cell repertoires in COVID-19. The overall study: The cDNA or gDNA used as material had been derived from T cells, B-cell-depleted T cells, or PBMCs.

V lost 3 bases and J 1 base, leaving 7 bases between the germline ends. CDR1 is SGHAT, CDR2 FQNNGV, per germline. The CDR3 runs 13 residues. This sequence joins TRBV11-2 and TRBJ2-7; no reliable D call. The sequence was collected from a woman between 65 and 79 years old with acute or convalescent COVID-19. The sample consisted of peripheral blood. CDR3 in DNA: TGTGCCAGCAGCTTCGGTCCTTCCTACGAGCAGTACTTC. This gives the protein CASSFGPSYEQYF.